This T cell receptor beta chain was sequenced during a study of blood T cell repertoires in COVID-19. Germline V gives CDR1 KGHSH, CDR2 LQKENI. This CDR3 is 12 amino acids long. V was clipped by 3 bases and J by 4 bases, with 7 bases between them. This clone was recorded a few times. Original handling: Cell counts per sample came from amplifying reference gene primers. TCRdb keeps only in-frame clones here, not all; method: immunoSEQ multiplex PCR. The V and J calls and clone size were taken over from that table, and D and trimming were inferred from the DNA. Of 95,000 to 150,000 clones in the sample, 85% are singletons; the top ten hold less than 8.5%.

The TCR originated in an older man with active or convalescent COVID-19. Sample: peripheral blood. The chain carries TRBV18 and TRBJ2-7; D might be TRBD2 (5 bases). CDR3 DNA sequence: TGTGCCAGCTCACCTGGGGAGTACGAGCAGTACTTC. Translation: CASSPGEYEQYF.